The TCR beta chain under discussion was sequenced for a study of cytomegalovirus exposure and HLA in healthy donors. For the study at large: The same platform used for the approximately 670 first-cohort repertoires was also used for the 100 to 150 validation repertoires, as a later analysis reported.

Looked up from germline, CDR1 is SGHTA and CDR2 is FQGNSA. V lost 4 bases and J lost 3; bases outside the gene matches: 10. This CDR3 spans 17 amino acids. The donors were in the approximately 130-subject validation cohort, distinct from the roughly 720-subject first cohort. The method was immunoSEQ multiplex PCR; TCRdb's version includes in-frame clones alone and lacks a portion of them. Among over 250,000 clones listed, approximately 86% were seen once. As for this clone: Its antigen remains unknown.

Broader study findings: For most TCR sequences rarity was the rule, although some public TCRs occurred in many donors. Reports described diagnosis of cytomegalovirus status by the classifier as highly specific and sensitive.

The V gene is TRBV7-2, the J gene TRBJ1-3; 9 nucleotides line up with TRBD1. Sequencing input: PBMCs. This TCR was recovered from a woman between 18 and 30 years old in good health and CMV-seronegative. CDR3 region: CASSSGQGTGFGNTIYF. DNA of the CDR3: TGTGCCAGCAGCTCAGGACAGGGGACGGGCTTTGGAAACACCATATATTTT.